Below are 5 T cell receptor beta chains sequenced from a single sample in a study of OX40 agonist ivuxolimab in advanced cancers. Method: immunoSEQ multiplex PCR; TCRdb's copy keeps in-frame clones and lacks some. The table shows tens of thousands of clones, with approximately 91% occurring only once. The sequencing here drew on CD4+ or CD8+ T cells sorted from blood, taken in a trial of the OX40 agonist ivuxolimab. These TCRs come from an adult with an advanced solid tumor such as melanoma, head and neck, liver or kidney cancer.

The chain carries TRBV11-2 and TRBJ2-5; 11 bases agree with TRBD2. The CDR3 runs to 16 residues. The germline V gene encodes CDR1 SGHAT and CDR2 FQNNGV. With V trimmed by 5 bases and J by 2 bases, 7 bases remained unmatched. The CDR3 here is CASSVRGLAVQETQYF. DNA for the CDR3: TGTGCCAGCAGCGTTAGGGGACTAGCGGTTCAAGAGACCCAGTACTTC. Together with reference TRBV11-2 and TRBJ2-5, the CDR3 gives the full variable domain: EAGVAQSPRYKIIEKRQSVAFWCNPISGHATLYWYQQILGQGPKLLIQFQNNGVVDDSQLPKDRFSAERLKGVDSTLKIQPAKLEDSAVYLCASSVRGLAVQETQYFGPGTRLLVL.

The rearrangement joins TRBV18 to TRBJ2-7; 9 nucleotides match TRBD1. Looked up from germline, CDR1 is KGHSH and CDR2 is LQKENI. V was clipped by 3 bases and J by 0 bases; unmatched bases: 9. The CDR3 is 17 amino acids. The CDR3 bases are TGTGCCAGCTCACCCCCGACCGGGACAGGGAGCTCCTACGAGCAGTACTTC. Protein sequence: CASSPPTGTGSSYEQYF.

The chain links TRBV9 to TRBJ2-3, with 9 bases aligning to TRBD2. Germline V gene sequence: CDR1 SGDLS, CDR2 YYNGEE. Trimming took 7 bases from V and 1 from J; bases not matched to a gene: 4. There are 14 residues in the CDR3. CDR3 residues: CASGSGRRTDTQYF. CDR3 coding DNA: TGTGCCAGCGGAAGCGGGAGGCGCACAGATACGCAGTATTTT.

This chain uses TRBV9 with TRBJ2-1; TRBD2 agrees at 8 bases. J was trimmed by 2 bases and V by 2 bases; bases with no gene match: 3. CDR1 SGDLS and CDR2 YYNGEE come from the germline V gene. CDR3 length equals 15 residues. The CDR3, as DNA: TGTGCCAGCAGCGTCGGGAGGGGTGCCTACAATGAGCAGTTCTTC. This translates into CASSVGRGAYNEQFF.

The rearrangement links TRBV2 to TRBJ2-7, with D perhaps matching TRBD1 (5 bases). The CDR3 runs to 19 residues. V lost 1 base to trimming and J lost 2 bases, with 24 bases between them. Per the germline V gene, CDR1 is SNHLY and CDR2 is FYNNEI. The CDR3 DNA is TGTGCCAGCAGTGAAGAGGAGTCGGATAGGGGCCGTTATACCTACGAGCAGTACTTC. Protein: CASSEEESDRGRYTYEQYF. Drawing the rest from reference TRBV2 and TRBJ2-7, the complete variable domain is EPEVTQTPSHQVTQMGQEVILRCVPISNHLYFYWYRQILGQKVEFLVSFYNNEISEKSEIFDDQFSVERPDGSNFTLKIRSTKLEDSAMYFCASSEEESDRGRYTYEQYFGPGTRLTVT.